This TCR beta chain was found in a study of T cells expressing NK-cell markers (TCRdb year 2020). With respect to the entire study: Under ten donors provided sorted CD3+CD56+NKG2C+, CD3+CD56+NKG2C- and CD3+CD56-NKG2C+ T-cell subsets, whose TCR beta-chain repertoires were profiled. The libraries were sequenced on Illumina HiSeq 2000/2500, MiSeq or NextSeq, producing 2 x 150 bp reads. Randomly selected healthy volunteers, three men and five women, were used as the eight sequenced donors. Among the eight sequenced donors, only one was HCMV-seronegative, while the other seven were HCMV-seropositive. What the research found in general, with its limitations: Those dominant clonotypes were again the most abundant among CD3+CD56-NKG2C+ cells in four donors, at about 25-60.1%. It remained unclear whether the expanded NKG2C-expressing T cell clones were specific for HCMV antigens. In roughly 6 donors, the dominant CD3+CD56+NKG2C+ clonotypes were among the top 10 CD8+ clonotypes and accounted for 1.0-7.0% of CD8+ T cells.

Concerning this clonotype: Which antigen it targets is not known.

The CDR3 runs 16 amino acids, cysteine and phenylalanine included. No DNA is given. To determine HCMV serostatus, a commercial ELISA kit was used to detect HCMV-specific IgG in serum. Ficoll density gradient centrifugation was used to isolate peripheral blood mononuclear cells from blood. TCRdb shows the sequencer as Illumina HiSeq 2000. TCR beta cDNA libraries were prepared using 5'RACE template switching, which introduced a universal primer site and unique molecular identifiers. Synthesis of cDNA was primed from the TCR beta constant segment and was followed by two consecutive PCR amplification steps. As for the original processing: MIGEC handled demultiplexing of the reads and grouping by UMI, while MiTCR was used to assemble and quantify clonotypes. To remove erroneous sequences, TCR cDNA sequences were retained only when supported by two or more reads. The tcR package was used for downstream repertoire analysis, and clonotypes were matched between fractions using CDR3 nucleotide sequence together with V segment. VDJmatch was used to annotate antigen specificity against VDJdb, with one amino acid substitution in CDR3 permitted. The reads were reprocessed in TCRdb, with one entry per CDR3 protein sequence and no accompanying DNA. TCRdb's processing, not the study's, gives the V and J calls here. The sample's clone listing holds 440,000 or so distinct CDR3 sequences. Of the sample, approximately 7% falls within the top ten clones.

Sequences were obtained from blood T cells: a sorted CD56 or NKG2C T cell subset, CD4+ or CD8+ T cells, or bulk PBMC T cells (not recorded which). The TCR was taken from a woman between 18 and 70 years old in good health. The sequence joins TRBV12-3 or TRBV12-4 to TRBJ2-2; the TRBD1 assignment by TCRdb is unverifiable without DNA. This receptor carries the CDR3 CASSPTRAVNTGELFF.